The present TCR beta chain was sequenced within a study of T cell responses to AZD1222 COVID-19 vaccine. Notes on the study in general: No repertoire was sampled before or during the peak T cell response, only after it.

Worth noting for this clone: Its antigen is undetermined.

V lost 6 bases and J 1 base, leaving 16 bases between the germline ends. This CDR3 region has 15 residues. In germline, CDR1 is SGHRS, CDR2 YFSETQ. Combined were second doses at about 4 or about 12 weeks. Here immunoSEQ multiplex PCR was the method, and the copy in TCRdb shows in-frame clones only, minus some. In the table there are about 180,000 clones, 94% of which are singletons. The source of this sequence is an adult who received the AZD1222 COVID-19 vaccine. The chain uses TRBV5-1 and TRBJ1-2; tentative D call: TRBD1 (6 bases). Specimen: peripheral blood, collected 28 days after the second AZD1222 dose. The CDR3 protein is CASTPGTNINYGYTF. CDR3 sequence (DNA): TGCGCCAGCACACCGGGGACAAATATTAACTATGGCTACACCTTC.